The sample holds a few counts of the clone carrying this TCR beta chain. The record originates from a study of T cells in Graves' hyperthyroidism and ophthalmopathy. What was amplified from RNA transcripts were TCR beta CDR3 regions. The primer set for the first-round RT-PCR of the TCR CDR3 was HTBI. One entry per CDR3 protein, called by TCRdb with MiXCR from the multiplex PCR reads. The sample records 250,000 to 300,000 distinct CDR3 sequences, roughly 13% being singletons. There are 14 residues in the CDR3. CDR1 and CDR2 from the germline V gene are KGHSH and LQKENI. The V end was cut by 5 bases, the J end by 4 bases, with 14 bases between.

The genes are TRBV18 and TRBJ2-5, with D perhaps assigned TRBD1 or TRBD2 (5 bases each). This clonotype was sampled from a woman in her thirties or forties with Graves' hyperthyroidism. Sequenced: blood. CDR3 protein: CASSSGPFGETQYF. CDR3 nucleotides: TGTGCCAGCTCATCGGGACCGTTCGGAGAGACCCAGTACTTC.